This T cell receptor (beta chain) was identified in a study of blood T cells in healthy people across ages. Study results and limitations: A strong correlation was found between TCR beta diversity and the percentage of naive T cells. It was held that the diversity estimates obtained from one million T cells were underestimates.

This CDR3 has 10 residues. The V end lost 4 bases, the J end lost 5 bases, and 6 bases lay between the germline ends. The V gene's germline CDR1 is SQVTM and CDR2 ANQGSEA. As to this clonotype: Antigen specificity is unknown.

Using a J-beta primer mix together with a sample-barcoded 5' primer, a second PCR was run for 7 to 11 cycles. TCRdb recomputed calls from the 5' RACE reads with MiXCR, one row per CDR3 protein. The top ten clones hold around 2.9% of a sample with about 780,000 distinct CDR3 sequences, roughly 24% of them seen once. These data were also filed under a second study, of T cells of mothers and their children. That work adds: Similar thymic selection effects on TCR recombination output appear in pairs, both related and unrelated. Overlap ran slightly, non-significantly higher for related than unrelated mother-child pairs.

The TCR originated in a boy between 5 and 17 years old in good health. Sequencing was carried out using blood. The V and J genes are TRBV29-1 and TRBJ2-7; D unresolved. CDR3 DNA sequence: TGCAGCGTTGGGACGGACGAGCAGTACTTC. Translation: CSVGTDEQYF.